A single sample gave rise to the 24 T cell receptor beta chains below, sequenced in a study of T-cell reconstitution after alpha-beta-depleted transplantation in children. TCRbeta library construction was performed incorporating unique molecular identifiers. TCRdb processed the PCR reads anew with MiXCR; each CDR3 protein has one entry. The data show around 100,000 distinct CDR3 sequences, with about 5.6% seen just once and 6.1% held by the top ten. This sample comprised PBMCs, mostly from graft donor cells, obtained 60 days after TCRalphabeta/CD19-depleted stem cell transplant. The origin of the receptors is a female patient aged 2-10 years who had a stem cell transplant for Fanconi anemia, so the T cells may come from the graft donor.

In this sample, this clonotype turned up many times. The V call is TRBV9, the J call TRBJ2-1; TRBD1 matches at 7 bases. Germline CDR1 SGDLS, CDR2 YYNGEE. V dropped 4 bases and J dropped 3; count of bases not matched to a gene: 7. The CDR3 covers 15 residues. The CDR3 DNA follows: TGTGCCAGCAGCACACGACAGGGTAGCTACAATGAGCAGTTCTTC. This translates into CASSTRQGSYNEQFF.

In its sample, this clonotype was seen many times. The J gene is TRBJ2-2, the V gene TRBV29-1; D tentatively fits TRBD1 or TRBD2 (5 bases each). The CDR3 has 14 residues. Germline CDR1 reads SQVTM; CDR2 reads ANQGSEA. The V end was cut by 5 bases, the J end by 0 bases, with 10 bases between. CDR3 DNA: TGCAGCGTTTGGGACGACGCGAACACCGGGGAGCTGTTTTTT. Amino acid sequence: CSVWDDANTGELFF.

This clonotype was recorded at least ten times. The chain recombines TRBV12-3 or TRBV12-4 with TRBJ2-7; possible D gene TRBD2, 5 bases. This CDR3 has 13 amino acids. The germline V and J ends were trimmed by 4 bases and 0 bases, with 7 bases remaining between them. This CDR3 reads CASSYGDSYEQYF. As DNA, the CDR3 is TGTGCCAGCAGTTACGGGGACTCCTACGAGCAGTACTTC.

This clonotype was seen only a few times. The genes are TRBV12-3 or TRBV12-4 and TRBJ1-1; TRBD1 matches 8 bases. V shed 2 bases, J shed 0 bases, and the junction held 8 bases outside the gene matches. The CDR3 runs to 17 residues. The CDR3 DNA sequence: TGTGCCAGCAGTTTAAGCAGGGGGCCTTCCATGAACACTGAAGCTTTCTTT. Its translation: CASSLSRGPSMNTEAFF.

Ten or more counts support this clonotype. The J gene is TRBJ1-1, the V gene TRBV10-3; D call uncertain. V was clipped by 1 base and J by 0 bases, with 6 bases between them. Germline V gene sequence: CDR1 ENHRY, CDR2 SYGVKD. The CDR3 has 14 residues. The CDR3 here is CAISEFILNTEAFF. CDR3 nucleotides: TGTGCCATCAGTGAGTTCATATTGAACACTGAAGCTTTCTTT.

This clonotype was observed at least ten times. The chain recombines TRBV28 with TRBJ2-3; 7 positions match TRBD1. From germline, CDR1 is MDHEN and CDR2 SYDVKM. V lost 3 bases, J lost 5 bases, and 8 bases stayed unmatched. This CDR3 comprises 15 residues. For the CDR3, the DNA is TGTGCCAGCAGTTTCGCGACAGGGTGGGGAGATACGCAGTATTTT. This gives the protein CASSFATGWGDTQYF.

V usage is TRBV6-5 and J usage is TRBJ1-3; 12 positions match TRBD1. Germline trimming cut 4 bases from V and 9 bases from J; bases unmatched to any gene: 7. The length of the CDR3 is 15 residues. Germline V gives CDR1 MNHEY, CDR2 SVGAGI. The CDR3 region is CASSSTGTGGLTIYF. The CDR3 nucleotides are TGTGCCAGCAGTTCGACCGGGACAGGGGGCCTCACCATATATTTT.

The chain employs TRBV14 and TRBJ2-3; a weak D match, TRBD2 (5 bases). Germline loops: CDR1 SGHDN, CDR2 FVKESK. V shed 0 bases and J shed 0 bases, with 19 bases lying between them. The CDR3 consists of 19 residues. The CDR3: CASSQDRAGAASSTDTQYF. CDR3 DNA: TGTGCCAGCAGCCAAGATAGGGCAGGAGCGGCTTCTAGCACAGATACGCAGTATTTT.

This clonotype was picked up many times. This chain uses TRBV27 with TRBJ2-7, with TRBD2 matching 11 bases. The V gene's germline CDR1 is MNHEY and CDR2 SMNVEV (reference sequence). V lost 5 bases, J lost 3 bases, and 9 bases stayed unmatched. The CDR3 spans 16 residues. The CDR3 nucleotides read TGTGCCAGCAGTGTCACACTAGCGGGAGAGAACTACGAGCAGTACTTC. It translates to CASSVTLAGENYEQYF.

This clonotype occurred a few times. This sequence joins TRBV19 and TRBJ2-4; D unresolved. Trimming took off 1 base at V and 2 bases at J, with 0 bases between the two ends. CDR1 and CDR2 from the germline V gene are LNHDA and SQIVND (reference sequence). The CDR3 sequence is 12 residues long. As DNA, the CDR3 is TGTGCCAGTAGTATAGCCAAAAACATTCAGTACTTC. Its translation is CASSIAKNIQYF.

This clonotype turned up a few times. This chain uses TRBV20-1 with TRBJ2-7, with D perhaps matching TRBD1 or TRBD2 (5 bases each). The CDR3 consists of 15 residues. Germline V gene data show CDR1 as DFQATT and CDR2 as SNEGSKA (reference sequence). Trimming left V 3 bases short and J 7 bases short, with 22 bases between. The CDR3 DNA reads TGCAGTGCTAGTTTCTGGCCGGAGGCCGAGGGGGAGCAGTACTTC. It encodes CSASFWPEAEGEQYF.

This clonotype was seen ten or more times. This sequence joins TRBV28 and TRBJ1-1, with 7 bases matching TRBD1. Germline CDR1 and CDR2: MDHEN and SYDVKM. The CDR3 has 14 amino acids. With V trimmed by 2 bases and J by 6 bases, 6 bases remained unmatched. The CDR3 is CASSLIGGWSEAFF. In DNA, the CDR3 is TGTGCCAGCAGTTTAATAGGGGGCTGGTCTGAAGCTTTCTTT.

This clonotype was recorded at least ten times. The chain links TRBV2 to TRBJ1-5; a possible D gene is TRBD1 (5 bases). CDR1 and CDR2 (germline): SNHLY, FYNNEI. This CDR3 has 13 amino acids. Between the trimmed V and J ends, which lost 3 bases and 8 bases, there was a span of 11 bases. The CDR3 region is CASSEEGHEPQHF. In DNA, the CDR3 is TGTGCCAGCAGTGAGGAAGGACATGAGCCCCAGCATTTT.

The V and J genes are TRBV5-1 and TRBJ2-1; 11 bases line up with TRBD2. CDR3 length: 16 residues. Germline CDR1 SGHRS, CDR2 YFSETQ. V lost 4 bases and J lost 2; bases outside the gene matches: 5. The CDR3 here is CASSPLAGEPYNEQFF. CDR3 sequence (DNA): TGCGCCAGCAGCCCACTAGCGGGGGAACCCTACAATGAGCAGTTCTTC.

This rearrangement joins TRBV28 to TRBJ2-7; maybe TRBD1 (5 bases). Trimming took 2 bases from V and 2 from J, leaving 13 bases between them. The CDR3 has 15 amino acids. CDR1 and CDR2 from the germline V gene are MDHEN and SYDVKM. The chain's CDR3 is CASSLDSAIPYEQYF. The CDR3, as DNA: TGTGCCAGCAGTTTAGACAGCGCCATACCCTACGAGCAGTACTTC.

At least ten counts were recorded for this clonotype. The chain links TRBV6-1 to TRBJ2-7; D unclear. The V end lost 4 bases, the J end lost 4 bases, and 14 bases lay between the germline ends. This CDR3 has 14 residues. The germline gives CDR1 MNHNS, CDR2 SASEGT. The DNA of the CDR3 is TGTGCCAGCAGTGTGAGGAAGGCAAAATACGAGCAGTACTTC. It is translated as CASSVRKAKYEQYF.

This clonotype was counted many times. This chain uses TRBV29-1 with TRBJ2-7; 15 bases map to TRBD2. After removal of 2 bases from V and 7 bases from J, the junction contained 12 bases not matched to a gene. Germline CDR1 reads SQVTM; CDR2 reads ANQGSEA. This CDR3 is 17 amino acids long. DNA of the CDR3: TGCAGCGTTGAAATTTGGGGACTAGCGGGAGGCAGATCAGAGCAGTACTTC. It translates to CSVEIWGLAGGRSEQYF.

This clonotype was counted between two and nine times. The CDR3 DNA is TGTGCCAGCAGCCGTCGACTAGACGGCACAGATACGCAGTATTTT. This codes for CASSRRLDGTDTQYF. The gene calls are TRBV3-1 and TRBJ2-3; a possible D gene is TRBD2 (6 bases). CDR1 and CDR2 (germline): LGHDT, YNNKEL (reference sequence). V was cut by 4 bases and J by 1 base, with 12 bases left in between. CDR3 length equals 15 residues.

In its sample, this clonotype was seen many times. The chain joins TRBV12-3 or TRBV12-4 to TRBJ2-2; D possibly corresponds to TRBD2 (5 bases). The CDR3 loop spans 15 amino acids. With 2 bases removed from V and 6 bases from J, the gap between germline ends came to 13 bases. CDR3 in DNA: TGTGCCAGCAGTTTACTAGCCCCCCCGGCCGGGGAGCTGTTTTTT. This codes for CASSLLAPPAGELFF.

The chain is built from TRBV5-1 and TRBJ2-7; D is unclear. Trimming took off 1 base at V and 3 bases at J, with 8 bases between the two ends. The CDR3 length is 13 residues. Germline V CDR1 and CDR2: SGHRS, YFSETQ. CDR3 region: CASSLTAFYEQYF. The CDR3 coding sequence is TGCGCCAGCAGCTTGACGGCTTTCTACGAGCAGTACTTC.

This clonotype was seen many times. The CDR3 DNA reads TGCGCCAGCAGCTCAAATTTAGCGGGGGGGCGCTACAATGAGCAGTTCTTC. Translated: CASSSNLAGGRYNEQFF. V usage is TRBV5-1 and J usage is TRBJ2-1; 11 nucleotides align to TRBD2. V dropped 3 bases and J dropped 3; count of bases not matched to a gene: 8. The CDR3 contains 17 residues. Per the germline V gene, CDR1 is SGHRS and CDR2 is YFSETQ.

This clonotype has ten or more counts. The gene calls are TRBV29-1 and TRBJ2-7; 9 nucleotides match TRBD1. CDR1 is SQVTM and CDR2 is ANQGSEA in the germline V gene. The CDR3 is 12 residues long. The V and J ends lost 4 bases and 6 bases, in that order; junction bases with no gene match: 4. CDR3 protein: CSVGQGGAEQYF. For the CDR3, the DNA is TGCAGCGTTGGACAGGGGGGGGCCGAGCAGTACTTC.

Here the CDR3 DNA reads TGCGCCAGCAGCCCCGTCCCTGGGGGGGGCGCCGGGGAGCTGTTTTTT. Translating gives CASSPVPGGGAGELFF. The rearrangement joins TRBV5-1 to TRBJ2-2; D possibly corresponds to TRBD2 (7 bases). This CDR3 has 16 residues. Germline assignment: CDR1 SGHRS and CDR2 YFSETQ. V was shortened by 4 bases and J by 6 bases, with 19 bases between the two germline ends.

There are many counts of this clonotype. The V and J genes are TRBV7-9 and TRBJ2-7; D may correspond to TRBD1 or TRBD2 (5 bases each). From germline, CDR1 is SEHNR and CDR2 FQNEAQ (reference sequence). This CDR3 region has 15 residues. V gave up 1 base and J gave up 5 bases, with 15 bases separating them. CDR3 loop: CASSLGRDDFHEQYF. The CDR3 DNA sequence: TGTGCCAGCAGCTTAGGCCGGGACGATTTCCACGAGCAGTACTTC.